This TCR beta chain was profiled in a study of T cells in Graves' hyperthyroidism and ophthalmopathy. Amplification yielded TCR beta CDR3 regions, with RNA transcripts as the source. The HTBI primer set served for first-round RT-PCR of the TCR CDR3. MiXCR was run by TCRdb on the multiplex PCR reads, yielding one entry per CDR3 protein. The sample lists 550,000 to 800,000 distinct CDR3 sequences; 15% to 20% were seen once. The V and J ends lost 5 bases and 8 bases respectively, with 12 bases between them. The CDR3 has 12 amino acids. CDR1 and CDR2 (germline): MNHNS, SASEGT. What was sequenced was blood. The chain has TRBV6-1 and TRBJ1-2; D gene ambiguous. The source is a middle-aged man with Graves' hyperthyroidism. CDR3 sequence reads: CASSKGVSGYTF. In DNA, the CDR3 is TGTGCCAGCAGTAAAGGAGTTAGCGGCTACACCTTC.